The rows below give T cell receptor beta chains drawn from one sample of a study of graft-versus-host responses after intestinal transplantation. Sequencing was performed with immunoSEQ multiplex PCR; in TCRdb, only in-frame clones are kept and a portion is missing. The table has approximately 18,000 clones, approximately 95% seen once. The material sequenced was PBMCs, taken 23 days after intestinal transplant. These receptors were taken from a human patient who received an intestinal transplant, so some T cells may come from the graft donor. CDR3s include the opening cysteine and the closing phenylalanine or tryptophan. The order of the fields is J gene, V gene, D gene, clone size, CDR3 protein, CDR3 DNA. D genes are given only for firm matches. Where a row states a size, it is once, few, many or the class of an expanded clone; other rows omit it.

j_gene: TRBJ2-2; v_gene: TRBV6-5; d_gene: .; abundance: .; CDR3aa: CASSYSTAGELFF; CDR3nt: TGTGCCAGCAGTTACTCGACAGCCGGGGAGCTGTTTTTT
j_gene: TRBJ1-5; v_gene: TRBV18; d_gene: .; abundance: .; CDR3aa: CASSPEPGYSGNQPQHF; CDR3nt: TGTGCCAGCTCACCAGAGCCAGGGTATTCAGGCAATCAGCCCCAGCATTTT
j_gene: TRBJ2-5; v_gene: TRBV7-6; d_gene: .; abundance: once; CDR3aa: CASLGSETQYF; CDR3nt: TGTGCCAGCCTAGGGTCGGAGACCCAGTACTTC
j_gene: TRBJ2-1; v_gene: TRBV28; d_gene: .; abundance: .; CDR3aa: CASIGGTGYNEQFF; CDR3nt: TGTGCCAGCATCGGGGGGACAGGTTACAATGAGCAGTTCTTC
j_gene: TRBJ2-1; v_gene: TRBV5-6; d_gene: .; abundance: .; CDR3aa: CASSPLGGEQFF; CDR3nt: TGTGCCAGCAGCCCGCTGGGGGGTGAGCAGTTCTTC
j_gene: TRBJ1-2; v_gene: TRBV11-2; d_gene: TRBD1; abundance: .; CDR3aa: CASSLARQGYGYTF; CDR3nt: TGTGCCAGCAGCTTAGCCCGACAGGGCTATGGCTACACCTTC
j_gene: TRBJ1-5; v_gene: TRBV7-8; d_gene: TRBD1; abundance: once; CDR3aa: CASSLGQGNQPQHF; CDR3nt: TGTGCCAGCAGCCTGGGACAGGGGAACCAGCCCCAGCATTTT
j_gene: TRBJ1-5; v_gene: TRBV6-5; d_gene: .; abundance: .; CDR3aa: CASSYSRGPTNQPQHF; CDR3nt: TGTGCCAGCAGTTACTCGCGGGGGCCGACGAATCAGCCCCAGCATTTT
j_gene: TRBJ2-7; v_gene: TRBV5-1; d_gene: TRBD1; abundance: .; CDR3aa: CASSGDSSYEQYF; CDR3nt: TGCGCCAGCAGCGGGGACAGCTCCTACGAGCAGTACTTC
j_gene: TRBJ1-2; v_gene: TRBV27; d_gene: TRBD1; abundance: .; CDR3aa: CASSQGGGGYTF; CDR3nt: TGTGCCAGCAGTCAGGGGGGTGGTGGCTACACCTTC
j_gene: TRBJ1-4; v_gene: TRBV27; d_gene: .; abundance: once; CDR3aa: CASSLGATNEKLFF; CDR3nt: TGTGCCAGCAGTTTAGGGGCTACTAATGAAAAACTGTTTTTT
j_gene: TRBJ2-7; v_gene: TRBV7-6; d_gene: TRBD2; abundance: .; CDR3aa: CASSPREGYEQYF; CDR3nt: TGTGCCAGCAGCCCAAGGGAGGGCTACGAGCAGTACTTC
j_gene: TRBJ1-1; v_gene: TRBV5-1; d_gene: .; abundance: .; CDR3aa: CASSLGSQGPGTEAFF; CDR3nt: TGCGCCAGCAGCTTGGGTTCACAGGGCCCTGGGACTGAAGCTTTCTTT
j_gene: TRBJ2-3; v_gene: TRBV7-9; d_gene: .; abundance: .; CDR3aa: CASSLAGGTDTQYF; CDR3nt: TGTGCCAGCAGCTTAGCGGGAGGCACAGATACGCAGTATTTT
j_gene: TRBJ1-2; v_gene: TRBV2; d_gene: .; abundance: .; CDR3aa: CATTPDSRKRIGYTF; CDR3nt: TGTGCTACCACCCCGGACAGCCGTAAACGCATTGGCTACACCTTC
j_gene: TRBJ2-2; v_gene: TRBV27; d_gene: .; abundance: .; CDR3aa: CASLDRNTGELFF; CDR3nt: TGTGCCAGCCTGGACAGAAACACCGGGGAGCTGTTTTTT
j_gene: TRBJ2-1; v_gene: TRBV27; d_gene: TRBD2; abundance: .; CDR3aa: CASSPPTSGASSYNEQFF; CDR3nt: TGTGCCAGCAGCCCACCGACTAGCGGGGCGAGCTCCTACAATGAGCAGTTCTTC
j_gene: TRBJ2-1; v_gene: TRBV7-9; d_gene: .; abundance: .; CDR3aa: CASSSPWGDNEQFF; CDR3nt: TGTGCCAGCAGCAGCCCGTGGGGTGACAATGAGCAGTTCTTC
j_gene: TRBJ1-5; v_gene: TRBV27; d_gene: .; abundance: .; CDR3aa: CASSFSSRAVQPQHF; CDR3nt: TGTGCCAGCAGTTTTTCATCCAGGGCGGTTCAGCCCCAGCATTTT
j_gene: TRBJ1-1; v_gene: TRBV27; d_gene: .; abundance: few; CDR3aa: CASRQTTGNTEAFF; CDR3nt: TGTGCCAGCAGGCAAACGACAGGGAACACTGAAGCTTTCTTT
j_gene: TRBJ2-7; v_gene: TRBV5-3; d_gene: TRBD1; abundance: .; CDR3aa: CARSFLRGTGSYEQYF; CDR3nt: TGTGCCAGAAGCTTTCTTCGGGGGACAGGGTCCTACGAGCAGTACTTC
j_gene: TRBJ2-3; v_gene: TRBV6-4; d_gene: .; abundance: .; CDR3aa: CASRDSGQLDSSRTDTQYF; CDR3nt: TGTGCCAGCAGGGACTCAGGCCAACTGGACTCGAGCCGCACAGATACGCAGTATTTT
j_gene: TRBJ2-5; v_gene: TRBV7-9; d_gene: TRBD1; abundance: .; CDR3aa: CASSLTTVRTGGYETQYF; CDR3nt: TGTGCCAGCAGCTTAACCACCGTCCGGACAGGGGGATACGAGACCCAGTACTTC
j_gene: TRBJ2-3; v_gene: TRBV28; d_gene: .; abundance: .; CDR3aa: CASSFPGVGTDTQYF; CDR3nt: TGTGCCAGCAGCTTCCCTGGAGTGGGCACAGATACGCAGTATTTT
j_gene: TRBJ2-7; v_gene: TRBV29-1; d_gene: .; abundance: .; CDR3aa: CSVEEADTSYEQYF; CDR3nt: TGCAGCGTTGAAGAGGCGGACACCTCATACGAGCAGTACTTC
j_gene: TRBJ1-2; v_gene: TRBV9; d_gene: .; abundance: .; CDR3aa: CASSVGSTSAFGGYTF; CDR3nt: TGTGCCAGCAGCGTAGGATCTACGTCTGCCTTTGGAGGCTACACCTTC
j_gene: TRBJ2-1; v_gene: TRBV5-6; d_gene: TRBD2; abundance: .; CDR3aa: CASSLTSGSTTEQFF; CDR3nt: TGTGCCAGCAGCTTGACTAGCGGGAGTACTACAGAGCAGTTCTTC
j_gene: TRBJ2-7; v_gene: TRBV9; d_gene: TRBD2; abundance: .; CDR3aa: CASTDLAGVDEQYF; CDR3nt: TGTGCCAGCACCGACCTAGCGGGAGTCGACGAGCAGTACTTC
j_gene: TRBJ2-1; v_gene: TRBV6-1; d_gene: TRBD2; abundance: .; CDR3aa: CASNLPGLADNEQFF; CDR3nt: TGTGCCAGCAACCTCCCGGGACTAGCGGACAATGAGCAGTTCTTC
j_gene: TRBJ2-1; v_gene: TRBV4-2; d_gene: TRBD2; abundance: .; CDR3aa: CASSQEPASGRDEQFF; CDR3nt: TGTGCCAGCAGCCAAGAACCCGCTAGCGGGAGGGATGAGCAGTTCTTC
j_gene: TRBJ2-2; v_gene: TRBV4-1; d_gene: .; abundance: once; CDR3aa: CASSPKTSFSTGELFF; CDR3nt: TGCGCCAGCAGCCCAAAGACTAGTTTTTCGACCGGGGAGCTGTTTTTT
j_gene: TRBJ2-5; v_gene: TRBV27; d_gene: TRBD1; abundance: .; CDR3aa: CASSLGPTGTGGQETQYF; CDR3nt: TGTGCCAGCAGTTTAGGCCCAACCGGGACAGGGGGTCAAGAGACCCAGTACTTC
j_gene: TRBJ1-4; v_gene: TRBV19; d_gene: .; abundance: .; CDR3aa: CASARATNEKLFF; CDR3nt: TGTGCCAGTGCTCGCGCAACTAATGAAAAACTGTTTTTT
j_gene: TRBJ2-2; v_gene: TRBV4-1; d_gene: TRBD2; abundance: .; CDR3aa: CASSQAEIGGLAGGTGELFF; CDR3nt: TGCGCCAGCAGCCAAGCCGAGATCGGGGGACTAGCGGGAGGAACCGGGGAGCTGTTTTTT
j_gene: TRBJ2-4; v_gene: TRBV11-1; d_gene: .; abundance: .; CDR3aa: CASSPRAKNIQYF; CDR3nt: TGTGCCAGCAGCCCTCGGGCCAAAAACATTCAGTACTTC
j_gene: TRBJ2-1; v_gene: TRBV4-1; d_gene: .; abundance: .; CDR3aa: CASSQAWADEQFF; CDR3nt: TGCGCCAGCAGCCAAGCATGGGCGGATGAGCAGTTCTTC
j_gene: TRBJ1-2; v_gene: TRBV13; d_gene: TRBD1; abundance: .; CDR3aa: CASSSQDREDGYTF; CDR3nt: TGTGCCAGCAGCTCTCAGGACAGGGAGGATGGCTACACCTTC
j_gene: TRBJ2-1; v_gene: TRBV4-1; d_gene: .; abundance: .; CDR3aa: CASSQDSRGNEQFF; CDR3nt: TGCGCCAGCAGCCAAGATTCCAGGGGCAATGAGCAGTTCTTC
j_gene: TRBJ1-2; v_gene: TRBV27; d_gene: .; abundance: .; CDR3aa: CASTLALRNYGYTF; CDR3nt: TGTGCCAGCACCCTCGCCCTCAGGAACTATGGCTACACCTTC
j_gene: TRBJ2-1; v_gene: TRBV15; d_gene: .; abundance: once; CDR3aa: CATRGRGSSYNEQFF; CDR3nt: TGTGCCACCAGGGGGAGGGGGAGCTCCTACAATGAGCAGTTCTTC
j_gene: TRBJ1-1; v_gene: TRBV5-6; d_gene: TRBD1; abundance: .; CDR3aa: CASSPGTAYTEAFF; CDR3nt: TGTGCCAGCAGCCCGGGGACAGCTTACACTGAAGCTTTCTTT